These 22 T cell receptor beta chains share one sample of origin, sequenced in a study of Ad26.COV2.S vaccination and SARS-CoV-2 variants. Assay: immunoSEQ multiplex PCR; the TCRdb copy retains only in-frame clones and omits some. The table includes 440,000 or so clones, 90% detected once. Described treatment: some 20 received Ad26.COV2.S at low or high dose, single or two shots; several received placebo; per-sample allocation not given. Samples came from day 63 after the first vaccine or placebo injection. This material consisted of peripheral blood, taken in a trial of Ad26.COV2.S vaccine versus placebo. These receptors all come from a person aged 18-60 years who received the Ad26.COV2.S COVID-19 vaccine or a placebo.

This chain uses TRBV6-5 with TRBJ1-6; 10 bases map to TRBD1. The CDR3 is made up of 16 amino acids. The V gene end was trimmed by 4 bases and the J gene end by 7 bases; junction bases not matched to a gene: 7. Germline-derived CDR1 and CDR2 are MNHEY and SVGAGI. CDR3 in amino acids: CASSFETGQGNSPLHF. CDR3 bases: TGTGCCAGCAGTTTTGAAACGGGACAGGGGAATTCACCCCTCCACTTT.

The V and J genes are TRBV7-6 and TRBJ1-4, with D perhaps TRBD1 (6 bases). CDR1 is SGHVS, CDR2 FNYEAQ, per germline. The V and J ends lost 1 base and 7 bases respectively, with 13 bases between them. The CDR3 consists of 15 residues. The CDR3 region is CASSLGGAGPEKLFF. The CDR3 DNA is TGTGCCAGCAGCTTAGGGGGGGCAGGGCCTGAAAAACTGTTTTTT.

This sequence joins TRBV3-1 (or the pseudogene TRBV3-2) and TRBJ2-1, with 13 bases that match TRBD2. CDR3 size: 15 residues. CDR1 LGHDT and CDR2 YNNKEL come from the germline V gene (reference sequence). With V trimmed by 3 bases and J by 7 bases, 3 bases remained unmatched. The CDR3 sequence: CASSQTSGRLNEQFF. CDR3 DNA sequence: TGTGCCAGCAGCCAGACTAGCGGGAGGTTGAATGAGCAGTTCTTC.

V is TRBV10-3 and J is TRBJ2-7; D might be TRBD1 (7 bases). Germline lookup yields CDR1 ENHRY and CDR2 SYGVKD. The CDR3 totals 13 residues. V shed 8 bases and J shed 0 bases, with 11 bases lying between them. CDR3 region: CAIGGTDSYEQYF. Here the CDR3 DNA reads TGTGCCATCGGCGGGACAGACTCCTACGAGCAGTACTTC.

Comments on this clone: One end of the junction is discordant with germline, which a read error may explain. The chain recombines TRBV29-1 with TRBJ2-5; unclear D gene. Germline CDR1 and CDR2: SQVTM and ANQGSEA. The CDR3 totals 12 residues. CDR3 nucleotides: TGTGGCTGTATCGGAGTAAAAGAGACCCAGTACTTC. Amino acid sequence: CGCIGVKETQYF.

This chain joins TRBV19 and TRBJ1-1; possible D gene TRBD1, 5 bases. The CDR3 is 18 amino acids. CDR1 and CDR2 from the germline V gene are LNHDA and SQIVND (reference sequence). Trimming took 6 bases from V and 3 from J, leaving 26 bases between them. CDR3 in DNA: TGTGCCAGTAGCACCCTCCCCGGCAGGGCGGGATGGTACACTGAAGCTTTCTTT. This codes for CASSTLPGRAGWYTEAFF.

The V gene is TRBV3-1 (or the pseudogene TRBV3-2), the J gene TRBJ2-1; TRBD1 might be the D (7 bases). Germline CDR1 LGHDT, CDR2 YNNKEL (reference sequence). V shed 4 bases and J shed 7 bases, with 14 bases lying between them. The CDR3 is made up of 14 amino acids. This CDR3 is CASSRDRDWNEQFF. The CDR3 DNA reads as TGTGCCAGCAGCCGCGACAGGGACTGGAATGAGCAGTTCTTC.

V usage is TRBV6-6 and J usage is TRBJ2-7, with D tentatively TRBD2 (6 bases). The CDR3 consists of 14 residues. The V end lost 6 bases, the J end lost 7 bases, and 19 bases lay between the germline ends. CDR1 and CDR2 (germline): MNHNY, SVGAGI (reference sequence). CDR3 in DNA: TGTGCCAGCAGATTACTCGTCCAGGGAGGTGAGCAGTACTTC. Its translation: CASRLLVQGGEQYF.

CDR3 sequence: CASSRDYPTDTQYF. CDR3 DNA sequence: TGTGCCAGCAGCCGGGACTACCCCACAGATACGCAGTATTTT. V gene TRBV5-4 combines with J gene TRBJ2-3; 7 bases fit TRBD2. CDR3 length: 14 residues. CDR1 is SGHNT, CDR2 YYREEE, per germline (reference sequence). The ends lost 4 bases at V and 2 bases at J; junction bases unmatched: 4.

CDR3 nucleotide sequence: TGTGCCAGCAGACTTAGAACAGGGGGGAAAAAAGCTTTCTTT. This encodes CASRLRTGGKKAFF. This sequence joins TRBV5-6 and TRBJ1-1, with 8 positions matching TRBD1. The CDR3 spans 14 residues. V shed 5 bases and J 9 bases; nucleotides not matched to a gene: 12. Germline values: CDR1 SGHDT, CDR2 YYEEEE.

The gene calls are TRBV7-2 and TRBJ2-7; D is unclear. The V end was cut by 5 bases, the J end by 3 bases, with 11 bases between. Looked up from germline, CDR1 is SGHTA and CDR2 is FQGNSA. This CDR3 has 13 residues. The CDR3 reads CASSIGPSYEQYF. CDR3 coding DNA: TGTGCCAGCAGCATAGGACCGAGCTACGAGCAGTACTTC.

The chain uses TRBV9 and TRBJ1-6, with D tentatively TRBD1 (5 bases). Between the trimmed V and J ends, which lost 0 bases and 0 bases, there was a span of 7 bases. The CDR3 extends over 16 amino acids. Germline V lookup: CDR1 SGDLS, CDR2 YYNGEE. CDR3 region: CASSVAGSSYNSPLHF. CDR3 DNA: TGTGCCAGCAGCGTAGCAGGGAGCTCCTATAATTCACCCCTCCACTTT.

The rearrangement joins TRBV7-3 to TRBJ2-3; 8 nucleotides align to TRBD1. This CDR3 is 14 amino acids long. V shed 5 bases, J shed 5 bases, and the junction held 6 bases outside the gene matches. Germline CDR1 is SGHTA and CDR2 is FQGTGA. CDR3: CASSSRQGRDTQYF. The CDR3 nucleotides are TGTGCCAGCAGCAGCAGACAGGGGAGAGATACGCAGTATTTT. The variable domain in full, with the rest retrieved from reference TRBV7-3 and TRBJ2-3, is GAGVSQTPSNKVTEKGKYVELRCDPISGHTALYWYRQSLGQGPEFLIYFQGTGAADDSGLPNDRFFAVRPEGSVSTLKIQRTERGDSAVYLCASSSRQGRDTQYFGPGTRLTVL.

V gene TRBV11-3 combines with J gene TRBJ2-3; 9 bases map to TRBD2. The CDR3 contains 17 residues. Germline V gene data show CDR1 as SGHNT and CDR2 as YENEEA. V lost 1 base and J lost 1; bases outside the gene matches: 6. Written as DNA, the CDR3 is TGTGCCAGCAGCTTAGGACGTCGGACTAGCGGCACAGATACGCAGTATTTT. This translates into CASSLGRRTSGTDTQYF.

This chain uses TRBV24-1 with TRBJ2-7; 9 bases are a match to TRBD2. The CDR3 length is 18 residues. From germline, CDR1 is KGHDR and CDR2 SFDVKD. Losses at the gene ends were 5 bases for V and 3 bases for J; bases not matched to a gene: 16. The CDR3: CATSVGREGERLCYEQYF. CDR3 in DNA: TGTGCCACCAGTGTGGGGCGGGAGGGGGAGAGATTGTGCTACGAGCAGTACTTC.

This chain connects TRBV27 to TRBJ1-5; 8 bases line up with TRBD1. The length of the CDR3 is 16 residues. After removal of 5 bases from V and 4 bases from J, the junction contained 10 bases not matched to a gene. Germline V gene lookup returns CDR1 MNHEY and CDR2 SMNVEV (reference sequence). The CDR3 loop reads CASSPGTGSGNQPQHF. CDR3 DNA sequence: TGTGCCAGCAGTCCAGGGACAGGTTCGGGGAATCAGCCCCAGCATTTT.

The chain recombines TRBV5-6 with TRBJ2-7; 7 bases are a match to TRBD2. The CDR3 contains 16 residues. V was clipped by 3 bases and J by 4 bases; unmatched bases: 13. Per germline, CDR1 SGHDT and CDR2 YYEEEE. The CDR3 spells CASSSLRAGERYEQYF. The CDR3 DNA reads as TGTGCCAGCAGCTCCTTAAGGGCGGGAGAGAGGTACGAGCAGTACTTC. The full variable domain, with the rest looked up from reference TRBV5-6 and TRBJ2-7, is DAGVTQSPTHLIKTRGQQVTLRCSPKSGHDTVSWYQQALGQGPQFIFQYYEEEERQRGNFPDRFSGHQFPNYSSELNVNALLLGDSALYLCASSSLRAGERYEQYFGPGTRLTVT.

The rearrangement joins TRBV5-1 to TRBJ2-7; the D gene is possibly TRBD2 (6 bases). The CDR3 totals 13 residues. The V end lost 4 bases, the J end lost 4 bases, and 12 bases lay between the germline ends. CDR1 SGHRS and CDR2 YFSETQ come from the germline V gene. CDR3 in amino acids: CASSPGVRYEQYF. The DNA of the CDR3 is TGCGCCAGCAGCCCGGGGGTGAGGTACGAGCAGTACTTC.

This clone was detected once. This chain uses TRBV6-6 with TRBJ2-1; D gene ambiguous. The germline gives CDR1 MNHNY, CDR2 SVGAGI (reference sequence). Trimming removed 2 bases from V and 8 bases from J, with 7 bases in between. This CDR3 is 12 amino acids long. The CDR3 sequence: CASSYGFDEQFF. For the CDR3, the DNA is TGTGCCAGCAGTTACGGTTTTGATGAGCAGTTCTTC.

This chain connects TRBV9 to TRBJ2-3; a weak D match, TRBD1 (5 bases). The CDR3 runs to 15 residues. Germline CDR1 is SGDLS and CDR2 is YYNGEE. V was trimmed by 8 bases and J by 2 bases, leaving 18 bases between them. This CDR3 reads CASSRHLGLTDTQYF. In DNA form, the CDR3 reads TGTGCCAGTTCACGCCACCTGGGGCTCACAGATACGCAGTATTTT.

CDR3 region: CASSTAYEQYF. CDR3 sequence (DNA): TGTGCCAGCAGTACCGCCTACGAGCAGTACTTC. The J gene is TRBJ2-7, the V gene TRBV27, with D unclear. CDR3 length: 11 amino acids. Germline V lookup: CDR1 MNHEY, CDR2 SMNVEV (reference sequence). V was shortened by 5 bases and J by 2 bases, with 4 bases between the two germline ends.

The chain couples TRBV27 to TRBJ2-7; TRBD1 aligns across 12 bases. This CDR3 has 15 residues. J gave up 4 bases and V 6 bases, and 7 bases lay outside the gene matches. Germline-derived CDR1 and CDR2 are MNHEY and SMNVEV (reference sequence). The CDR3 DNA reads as TGTGCCAGCAGACGAGGGACAGGGGGCGCGTACGAGCAGTACTTC. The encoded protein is CASRRGTGGAYEQYF.